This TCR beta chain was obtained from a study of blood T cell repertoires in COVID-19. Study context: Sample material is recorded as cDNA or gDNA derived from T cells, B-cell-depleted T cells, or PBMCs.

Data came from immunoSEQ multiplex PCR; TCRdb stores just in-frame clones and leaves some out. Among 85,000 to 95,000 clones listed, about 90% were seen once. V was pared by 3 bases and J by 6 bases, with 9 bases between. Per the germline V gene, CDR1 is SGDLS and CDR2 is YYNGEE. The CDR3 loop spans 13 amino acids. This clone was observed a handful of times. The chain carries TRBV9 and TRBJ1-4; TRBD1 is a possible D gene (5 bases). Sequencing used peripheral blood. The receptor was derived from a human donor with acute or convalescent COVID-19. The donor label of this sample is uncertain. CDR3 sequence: CASSAGGDEKLFF. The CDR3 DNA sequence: TGTGCCAGCAGCGCCGGGGGAGATGAAAAACTGTTTTTT.